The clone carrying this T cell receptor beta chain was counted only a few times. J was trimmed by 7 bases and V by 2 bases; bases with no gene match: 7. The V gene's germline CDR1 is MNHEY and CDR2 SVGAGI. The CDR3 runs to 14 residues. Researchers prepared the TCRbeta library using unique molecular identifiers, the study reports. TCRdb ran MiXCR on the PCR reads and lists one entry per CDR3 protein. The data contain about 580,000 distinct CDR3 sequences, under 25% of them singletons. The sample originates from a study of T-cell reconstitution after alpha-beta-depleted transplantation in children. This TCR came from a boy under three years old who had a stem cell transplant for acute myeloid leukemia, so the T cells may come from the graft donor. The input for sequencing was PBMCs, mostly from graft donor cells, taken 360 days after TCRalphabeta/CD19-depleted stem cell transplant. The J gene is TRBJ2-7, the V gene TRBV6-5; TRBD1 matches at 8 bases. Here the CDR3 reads CASSYRTGPGEQYF. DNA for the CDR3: TGTGCCAGCAGTTACCGGACAGGGCCGGGAGAGCAGTACTTC.